This T cell receptor (beta chain) derives from a study of PD-1 blockade in classical Hodgkin lymphoma. Data came from immunoSEQ multiplex PCR; TCRdb stores just in-frame clones and leaves some out. There are about 21,000 clones in the sample; about 87% occur only once, and about 4.5% lies in the top ten. Sample time point: cycle 4 day 1 (C4D1), after 6 weeks of nivolumab. Exposure to brentuximab vedotin varied, and each patient had relapsed following autologous stem cell transplantation. It was by magnetic negative selection that CD8+ T cells were isolated from thawed PBMCs. The study, taken as a whole, reports: Repertoire differences lack defined causes, possibly disease activity or prior therapy. Only CD4+ TCR diversity, not CD8+, had risen significantly by C4D1.

Germline V gene sequence: CDR1 MNHNS, CDR2 SASEGT. V was shortened by 2 bases and J by 6 bases, with 13 bases between the two germline ends. The CDR3 runs 14 residues. On this clone: What it recognizes is unknown.

This specimen consisted of CD8+ T cells from blood, obtained before the fourth cycle of nivolumab. The receptor was derived from a human donor with classical Hodgkin lymphoma. This chain uses TRBV6-1 with TRBJ1-2, with D unresolved. CDR3 nucleotide sequence: TGTGCCAGCAGTGAACAAGGGCAGCGGAATGGCTACACCTTC. This codes for CASSEQGQRNGYTF.